This T cell receptor beta chain derives from a study of T cells after posttransplantation cyclophosphamide. Overall study findings and caveats: Recipient CMV seropositivity and CMV reactivation strongly tracked TRB clonality. Skin or GI-infiltrating T cells shared few TRB sequences with blood.

Sequencing was performed with immunoSEQ multiplex PCR; in TCRdb, only in-frame clones are kept and a portion is missing. Altogether roughly 21,000 clones are present, 95% to 99% being singletons, with the ten largest covering about 0.13%. Cells defined as naive were viable CD3+CD4+ or CD3+CD8+ and CCR7+CD45RA+CD45RO-CD95-CD27+CD28+. A word on this clone: Its antigen is unidentified.

This CDR3 comprises 15 residues. Looked up from germline, CDR1 is GTSNPN and CDR2 is SVGIG (reference sequence). J gave up 8 bases and V 4 bases, and 7 bases lay outside the gene matches. The sample consisted of naive CD8+ T cells sorted from PBMCs. The chain carries TRBV30 and TRBJ2-1, with 14 bases that match TRBD2. The TCR comes from a middle-aged man in good health, CMV-negative, and a related stem cell transplant donor. The CDR3 DNA is TGTGCCTGGACGGGACTAGCGGGAGACCGCTATGAGCAGTTCTTC. Protein product: CAWTGLAGDRYEQFF.